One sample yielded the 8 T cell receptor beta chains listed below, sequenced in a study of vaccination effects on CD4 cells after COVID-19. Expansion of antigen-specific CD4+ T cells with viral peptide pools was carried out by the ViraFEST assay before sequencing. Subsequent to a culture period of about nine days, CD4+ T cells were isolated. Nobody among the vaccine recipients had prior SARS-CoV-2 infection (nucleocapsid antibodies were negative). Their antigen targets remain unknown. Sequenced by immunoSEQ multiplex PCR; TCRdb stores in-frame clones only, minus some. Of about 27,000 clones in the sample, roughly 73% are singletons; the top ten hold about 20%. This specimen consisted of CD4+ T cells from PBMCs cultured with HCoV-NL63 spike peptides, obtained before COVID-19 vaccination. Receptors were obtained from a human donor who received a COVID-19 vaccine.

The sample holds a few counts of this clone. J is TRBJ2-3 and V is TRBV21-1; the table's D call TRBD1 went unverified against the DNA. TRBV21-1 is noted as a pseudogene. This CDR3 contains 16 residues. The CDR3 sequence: CASLEAGTGGTDTQYF. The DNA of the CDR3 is TGTGCCAGCCTCGAAGCGGGGACAGGGGGAACAGATACGCAGTATTTT.

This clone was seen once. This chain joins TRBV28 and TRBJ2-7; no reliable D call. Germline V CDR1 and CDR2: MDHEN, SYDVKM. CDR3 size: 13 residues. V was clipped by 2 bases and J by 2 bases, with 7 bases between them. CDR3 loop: CASSLGIAYEQYF. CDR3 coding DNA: TGTGCCAGCAGTTTAGGAATCGCCTACGAGCAGTACTTC. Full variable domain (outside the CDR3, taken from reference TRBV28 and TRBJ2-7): DVKVTQSSRYLVKRTGEKVFLECVQDMDHENMFWYRQDPGLGLRLIYFSYDVKMKEKGDIPEGYSVSREKKERFSLILESASTNQTSMYLCASSLGIAYEQYFGPGTRLTVT.

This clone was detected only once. For the CDR3, the DNA is TGTGCCAGCAGCCTCCCTCGGGGGGGAGGATATGGCTACACCTTC. It is translated as CASSLPRGGGYGYTF. V gene TRBV16 combines with J gene TRBJ1-2; perhaps TRBD1 as D (5 bases). The V and J ends lost 4 bases and 5 bases respectively, with 17 bases between them. This CDR3 comprises 15 residues. Germline V gene data show CDR1 as KGHSY and CDR2 as FQNENV.

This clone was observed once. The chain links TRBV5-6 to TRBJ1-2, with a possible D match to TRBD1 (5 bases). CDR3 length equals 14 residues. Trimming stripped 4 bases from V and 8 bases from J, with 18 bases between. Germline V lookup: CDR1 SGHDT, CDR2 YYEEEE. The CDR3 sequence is CASSPPQGRHGYTF. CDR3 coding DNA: TGTGCCAGCAGCCCGCCCCAGGGAAGGCACGGCTACACCTTC.

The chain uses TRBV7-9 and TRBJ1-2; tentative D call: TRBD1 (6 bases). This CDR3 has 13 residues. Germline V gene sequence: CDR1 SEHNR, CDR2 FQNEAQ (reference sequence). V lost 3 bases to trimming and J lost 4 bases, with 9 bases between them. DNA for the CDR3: TGTGCCAGCAGCTTGGGACACTTCTATGGCTACACCTTC. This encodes CASSLGHFYGYTF.

CDR3 sequence: CATSDRGRDHYNEQFF. CDR3 in DNA: TGTGCCACCAGTGATCGCGGGAGGGATCATTACAATGAGCAGTTCTTC. This chain uses TRBV24-1 with TRBJ2-1, with TRBD2 matching 9 bases. Germline V CDR1 and CDR2: KGHDR, SFDVKD. This CDR3 has 16 residues. V was pared by 3 bases and J by 4 bases, with 6 bases of the junction left unmatched.

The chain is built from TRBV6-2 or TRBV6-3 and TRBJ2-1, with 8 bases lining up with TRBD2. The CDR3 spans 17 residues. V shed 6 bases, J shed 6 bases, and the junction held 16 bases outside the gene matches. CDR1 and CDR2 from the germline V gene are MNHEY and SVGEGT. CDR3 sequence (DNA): TGTGCCAGCAGCCCCGGGACTAGAGTCATTTGGTCCAATGAGCAGTTCTTC. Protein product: CASSPGTRVIWSNEQFF.

The CDR3 DNA follows: TGTGCCAGCAGCTCCCGGGACAGGGGTCGGACTGAAGCTTTCTTT. Translated: CASSSRDRGRTEAFF. The J gene is TRBJ1-1, the V gene TRBV7-3; the match to TRBD1 covers 10 bases. The CDR3 consists of 15 residues. J lost 5 bases, V lost 4 bases, and 7 bases had no gene match. Per the germline V gene, CDR1 is SGHTA and CDR2 is FQGTGA.